The present TCR beta chain was sequenced within a study of T cell repertoires in cytomegalovirus infection (dated by TCRdb to between 2018 and 2021). At the level of the whole study: The peptide stimulations were aimed at well-studied HLA-B-restricted epitopes as well as recently identified HLA-C-restricted CMV epitopes, whose presentation resists viral immunomodulation. The HLA type of each donor mattered for the analysis, because public TCR beta signatures pointed to carriage of CMV infection along with the matching HLA type.

Instrument used: Illumina HiSeq 1500. The raw public reads went through TCRdb reprocessing: fastp at Q25, MiXCR clone calling, in-frame beta chains kept. Rows merge per CDR3 protein into single entries with the most common DNA and genes. This sample holds fewer than 900,000 distinct CDR3 sequences; under 35% were observed only once. The ten largest clones add up to less than 15% of the sample. The treatment or condition label, read with the paper, signifies: in vitro stimulation with specific CMV peptide epitopes to enrich CMV-specific T cells. Overall study results and their limits: In the ex vivo response, HLA-C-restricted CMV-specific TCR beta clonotypes were dominant, and in two of eight donors the single most frequent clonotype came from this HLA-C-restricted group. In both this cohort and an independent cohort of some 370 donors, the cumulative frequency of public TCR beta family members distinguished carriers of CMV infection plus the relevant HLA type.

The table lists this clonotype with a few counts. There is no known antigen for this receptor. One base away there is no much larger clone; base qualities are not given. The TCR originated in a human donor in good health (CMV status not recorded). Some clones in this sample may be carry-over from other donors' samples. The starting material was cultured CD8+ T cells from PBMCs, obtained from culture after CMV antigen stimulation.

The nucleotide sequence is TGTGCCAGCAGCTTAGGGGAATGGGGGAATGAAAAACTGTTTTTT. The resulting protein is CASSLGEWGNEKLFF. This chain is built from TRBV7-9 and TRBJ1-4, with TRBD1 tentatively as D gene (5 bases match). Cut back by 1 base and 5 bases, the V and J ends lie 11 bases apart. Reading from cysteine to phenylalanine, the CDR3 counts 15 amino acids. Only the CDR3 portion is preserved as DNA: 45 bases, with reading frame beginning at the first base. From the germline V gene (reference sequence), CDR1 is SEHNR and CDR2 is FQNEAQ.